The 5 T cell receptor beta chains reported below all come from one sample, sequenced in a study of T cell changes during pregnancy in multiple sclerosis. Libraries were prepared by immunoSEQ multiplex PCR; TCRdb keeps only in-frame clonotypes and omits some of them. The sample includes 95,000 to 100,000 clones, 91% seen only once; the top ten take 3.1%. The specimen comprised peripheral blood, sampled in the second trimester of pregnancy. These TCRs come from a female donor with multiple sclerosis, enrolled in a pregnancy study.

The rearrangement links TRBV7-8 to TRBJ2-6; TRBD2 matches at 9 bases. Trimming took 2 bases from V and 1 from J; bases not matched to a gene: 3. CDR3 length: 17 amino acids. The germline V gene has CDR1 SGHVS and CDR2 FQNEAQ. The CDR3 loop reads CASSLPSGTSGANVLTF. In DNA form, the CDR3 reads TGTGCCAGCAGCTTACCTAGCGGGACTTCTGGGGCCAACGTCCTGACTTTC. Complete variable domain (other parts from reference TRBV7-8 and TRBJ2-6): GAGVSQSPRYKVAKRGQDVALRCDPISGHVSLFWYQQALGQGPEFLTYFQNEAQLDKSGLPSDRFFAERPEGSVSTLKIQRTQQEDSAVYLCASSLPSGTSGANVLTFGAGSRLTVL.

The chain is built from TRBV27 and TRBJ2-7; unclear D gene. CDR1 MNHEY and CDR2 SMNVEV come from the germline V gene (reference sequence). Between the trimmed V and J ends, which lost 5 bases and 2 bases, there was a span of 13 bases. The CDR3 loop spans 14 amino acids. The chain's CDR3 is CASSIARVAYEQYF. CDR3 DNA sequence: TGTGCCAGCAGTATAGCCCGGGTTGCCTACGAGCAGTACTTC.

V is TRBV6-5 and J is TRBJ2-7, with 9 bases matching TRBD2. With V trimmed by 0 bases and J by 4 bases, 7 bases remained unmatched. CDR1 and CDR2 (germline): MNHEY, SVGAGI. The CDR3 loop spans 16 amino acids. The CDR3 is CASSYSLSGSSYEQYF. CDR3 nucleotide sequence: TGTGCCAGCAGTTACTCGCTTAGCGGGAGTAGTTACGAGCAGTACTTC.

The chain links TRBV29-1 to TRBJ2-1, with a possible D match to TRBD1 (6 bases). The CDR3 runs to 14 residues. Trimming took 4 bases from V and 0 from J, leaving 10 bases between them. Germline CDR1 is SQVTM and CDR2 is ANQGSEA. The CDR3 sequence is CSVGDISSYNEQFF. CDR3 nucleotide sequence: TGCAGCGTTGGGGACATTAGCTCCTACAATGAGCAGTTCTTC.

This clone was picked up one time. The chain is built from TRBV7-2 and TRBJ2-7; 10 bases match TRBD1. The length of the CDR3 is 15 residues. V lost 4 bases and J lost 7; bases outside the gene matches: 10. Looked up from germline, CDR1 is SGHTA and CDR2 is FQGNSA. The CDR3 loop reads CASSSGQGVIREQYF. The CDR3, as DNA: TGTGCCAGCAGCTCCGGACAGGGGGTGATTCGGGAGCAGTACTTC. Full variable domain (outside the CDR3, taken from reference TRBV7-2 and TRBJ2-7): GAGVSQSPSNKVTEKGKDVELRCDPISGHTALYWYRQSLGQGLEFLIYFQGNSAPDKSGLPSDRFSAERTGGSVSTLTIQRTQQEDSAVYLCASSSGQGVIREQYFGPGTRLTVT.